Each of the 26 T cell receptor beta chains below was sequenced from the same sample in a study of PD-L1 blockade in urothelial cancer. Time point given: pretreatment peripheral blood. The data were produced by immunoSEQ multiplex PCR, yet TCRdb's version contains in-frame clones alone and is incomplete. The top ten hold 3.2% of the sample, which has 130,000 or so clones, about 81% seen once. The source was PBMCs, collected around atezolizumab (anti-PD-L1) treatment. The receptors were gathered from a man aged 45-60 years with urothelial cancer.

The J gene is TRBJ2-1, the V gene TRBV4-1; 8 nucleotides align to TRBD2. CDR3 length: 17 residues. Germline CDR1 is MGHRA and CDR2 is YSYEKL. The V gene end was trimmed by 1 base and the J gene end by 4 bases; junction bases not matched to a gene: 9. CDR3 loop: CASSQGPGGKLYNEQFF. The CDR3 nucleotides read TGCGCCAGCAGCCAAGGACCGGGAGGGAAATTGTACAATGAGCAGTTCTTC.

In this sample, this clone turned up once. V and J are TRBV6-1 and TRBJ2-3; a possible D gene is TRBD2 (6 bases). The V gene's germline CDR1 is MNHNS and CDR2 SASEGT. The CDR3 is 16 amino acids. V dropped 2 bases and J dropped 3 bases, with 15 bases sitting between them. Here the CDR3 reads CASSEWRGGRTDTQYF. The CDR3 coding sequence is TGTGCCAGCAGTGAATGGCGGGGAGGAAGAACAGATACGCAGTATTTT.

This sequence joins TRBV6-4 and TRBJ2-1; 7 positions match TRBD2. There are 15 residues in the CDR3. Unmatched junction bases numbered 12, after V lost 5 bases and J lost 8 bases. Germline V lookup: CDR1 MRHNA, CDR2 SNTAGT. For the CDR3, the DNA is TGTGCCAGCAGTCCGCTAGCGGCCAGTATCCATGAGCAGTTCTTC. Encoded protein: CASSPLAASIHEQFF.

V gene TRBV28 combines with J gene TRBJ2-5; D unresolved. V was pared by 5 bases and J by 2 bases, with 3 bases between. Germline CDR1 is MDHEN and CDR2 is SYDVKM. This CDR3 region has 11 residues. This CDR3 reads CASSQQETQYF. The DNA of the CDR3 is TGTGCCAGCAGTCAGCAAGAGACCCAGTACTTC.

The genes are TRBV7-3 and TRBJ2-3, with D possibly TRBD1 on 5 matching bases. The CDR3 consists of 16 residues. Germline V lookup: CDR1 SGHTA, CDR2 FQGTGA. The V end lost 2 bases, the J end lost 3 bases, and 15 bases lay between the germline ends. The CDR3 sequence is CASSLFVRQGTDTQYF. The CDR3, as DNA: TGTGCCAGCAGCTTATTCGTGCGTCAGGGAACAGATACGCAGTATTTT.

The DNA for the CDR3 is TGTGCCTCGAAGTATGGGACTAGCGGACGCACAGATACGCAGTATTTT. Protein: CASKYGTSGRTDTQYF. The V gene is TRBV30, the J gene TRBJ2-3, with 11 positions matching TRBD2. V was clipped by 7 bases and J by 1 base; unmatched bases: 10. The germline V gene encodes CDR1 GTSNPN and CDR2 SVGIG (reference sequence). The CDR3 sequence is 16 residues long.

V usage is TRBV27 and J usage is TRBJ2-2; TRBD1 might be the D (6 bases). Trimming shortened V by 8 bases and J by 5 bases, and 15 bases separated the two germline ends. The CDR3 spans 14 residues. Germline CDR1 and CDR2: MNHEY and SMNVEV (reference sequence). CDR3 protein: CASGTGKSTGELFF. The CDR3 DNA is TGTGCCAGCGGAACAGGGAAGTCGACCGGGGAGCTGTTTTTT.

In DNA form, the CDR3 reads TGTGCCAGCAGCTTAGCTTTCGGACTAGCGGGAGCCTACGAGCAGTACTTC. Protein product: CASSLAFGLAGAYEQYF. The chain couples TRBV7-2 to TRBJ2-7, with 13 bases matching TRBD2. Trimming at V came to 0 bases and at J to 2 bases, leaving 4 bases not matched to a gene. Germline V gives CDR1 SGHTA, CDR2 FQGNSA. This CDR3 is built from 17 residues.

This sequence joins TRBV5-1 and TRBJ2-3, with a weak D call TRBD1 (6 bases). Trimming took off 2 bases at V and 2 bases at J, with 15 bases between the two ends. CDR3 length: 16 amino acids. Germline loops: CDR1 SGHRS, CDR2 YFSETQ. CDR3 coding DNA: TGCGCCAGCAGCTTTTCGTACAGGGTGACCACAGATACGCAGTATTTT. Its translation is CASSFSYRVTTDTQYF.

The V and J genes are TRBV2 and TRBJ1-2; weak D call: TRBD1 (6 bases). Germline V CDR1 and CDR2: SNHLY, FYNNEI. This CDR3 has 16 amino acids. Deletions cut 6 bases from V and 4 bases from J, with 21 bases between. Here the CDR3 reads CASSVTLQGSSYGYTF. The CDR3 nucleotides are TGTGCCAGCAGCGTTACACTCCAGGGGTCTAGCTATGGCTACACCTTC.

The chain links TRBV10-3 to TRBJ1-3; D is perhaps TRBD1 (5 bases). CDR3 size: 12 residues. Germline CDR1 and CDR2: ENHRY and SYGVKD. Trimming stripped 10 bases from V and 4 bases from J, with 11 bases between. CDR3 bases: TGTGCCACGCAGGGTTACGGAAACACCATATATTTT. Protein product: CATQGYGNTIYF.

CDR3 in DNA: TGTGCCAGCAGCGTTGATATGAGCTCCTACGAGCAGTACTTC. Translation gives CASSVDMSSYEQYF. The genes are TRBV9 and TRBJ2-7, with D hard to call. Germline-derived CDR1 and CDR2 are SGDLS and YYNGEE. The germline V and J ends were trimmed by 2 bases and 0 bases, with 9 bases remaining between them. The CDR3 has 14 amino acids.

The count of this clone is one. The J gene is TRBJ1-2, the V gene TRBV7-9; 12 bases map to TRBD1. The CDR3 length is 15 residues. V shed 5 bases, J shed 7 bases, and the junction held 8 bases outside the gene matches. Germline loops: CDR1 SEHNR, CDR2 FQNEAQ (reference sequence). The CDR3 DNA follows: TGTGCCAGCAGCCCGAGGGGACAGGGGGCTTCTGGCTACACCTTC. Translation gives CASSPRGQGASGYTF.

This clone has just a few counts. This chain uses TRBV28 with TRBJ1-2; TRBD1 matches at 8 bases. The CDR3 runs 14 residues. The germline V gene has CDR1 MDHEN and CDR2 SYDVKM. V lost 5 bases to trimming and J lost 6 bases; unmatched junction nucleotides: 8. The CDR3 sequence is CASSPSDRVDGYTF. The DNA of the CDR3 is TGTGCCAGCAGTCCGTCGGACAGGGTGGATGGCTACACCTTC.

The gene calls are TRBV7-9 and TRBJ2-5; D may be TRBD2 (6 bases). The V and J ends lost 4 bases and 4 bases respectively, with 19 bases between them. The germline V gene encodes CDR1 SEHNR and CDR2 FQNEAQ (reference sequence). This CDR3 contains 16 residues. This chain's CDR3 is CASSSSGTRERETQYF. Written as DNA, the CDR3 is TGTGCCAGCAGCTCCTCAGGGACTCGGGAGAGAGAGACCCAGTACTTC. Using reference TRBV7-9 and TRBJ2-5 for the parts outside the CDR3, the full variable domain is DTGVSQNPRHKITKRGQNVTFRCDPISEHNRLYWYRQTLGQGPEFLTYFQNEAQLEKSRLLSDRFSAERPKGSFSTLEIQRTEQGDSAMYLCASSSSGTRERETQYFGPGTRLLVL.

This chain joins TRBV5-5 and TRBJ1-1; no clear D gene. CDR3 length equals 14 residues. CDR1 is SGHKS and CDR2 is YYEKEE in the germline V gene (reference sequence). With 0 bases removed from V and 1 base from J, the gap between germline ends came to 7 bases. CDR3 DNA: TGTGCCAGCAGCTTGGGGGCAGGGAACACTGAAGCTTTCTTT. Protein: CASSLGAGNTEAFF.

V usage is TRBV28 and J usage is TRBJ1-2; 7 positions match TRBD1. The CDR3 covers 13 residues. The J segment lost 4 bases and the V segment lost 10 bases, leaving 9 bases of the junction unmatched. Germline CDR1 is MDHEN and CDR2 is SYDVKM. CDR3 in DNA: TGTGCCACCATCCAAGCAGGGGGCTATGGCTACACCTTC. Protein product: CATIQAGGYGYTF.

This chain uses TRBV7-9 with TRBJ2-3; 9 bases align to TRBD1. From germline, CDR1 is SEHNR and CDR2 FQNEAQ (reference sequence). The CDR3 consists of 15 residues. V lost 5 bases to trimming and J lost 6 bases; unmatched junction nucleotides: 9. The CDR3 sequence is CASSRPGTGPDTQYF. The CDR3 bases are TGTGCCAGCAGCCGTCCCGGGACAGGGCCGGATACGCAGTATTTT.

The chain has TRBV7-9 and TRBJ2-7; 8 bases match TRBD1. With V trimmed by 1 base and J by 5 bases, 1 base remained unmatched. Looked up from germline, CDR1 is SEHNR and CDR2 is FQNEAQ (reference sequence). The CDR3 contains 13 residues. CDR3: CASSLVQGDEQYF. The CDR3 coding sequence is TGTGCCAGCAGCTTAGTACAGGGGGACGAGCAGTACTTC.

The gene calls are TRBV11-3 and TRBJ2-1; 10 nucleotides line up with TRBD2. The germline V gene has CDR1 SGHNT and CDR2 YENEEA. V shed 4 bases, J shed 5 bases, and the junction held 5 bases outside the gene matches. CDR3 length equals 15 residues. CDR3 bases: TGTGCCAGCAGCTACAGCGGGAGGGCTCACAATGAGCAGTTCTTC. Protein product: CASSYSGRAHNEQFF.

This clone was found once. The chain has TRBV15 and TRBJ2-7; the D gene is possibly TRBD2 (5 bases). Trimming stripped 3 bases from V and 1 base from J, with 10 bases between. Germline-derived CDR1 and CDR2 are LNHNV and YYDKDF (reference sequence). The CDR3 is 14 amino acids. CDR3 nucleotides: TGTGCCACCAGCAGGGACTTGGGATCCTACGAGCAGTACTTC. This sequence encodes CATSRDLGSYEQYF.

The V and J genes are TRBV12-2 and TRBJ1-1; TRBD1 is taken as the D call from the table, unchecked against the DNA. TRBV12-2 is flagged as a pseudogene. The CDR3 is 12 amino acids. The CDR3 spells CASRSGQKEAFF. CDR3 bases: TGTGCAAGTCGCTCCGGACAGAAAGAAGCTTTCTTT.

V usage is TRBV5-6 and J usage is TRBJ2-7; 9 nucleotides line up with TRBD1. J was trimmed by 5 bases and V by 4 bases; bases with no gene match: 7. CDR1 and CDR2 from the germline V gene are SGHDT and YYEEEE. This CDR3 region has 14 residues. The CDR3 region is CASSVRDRDNEQYF. DNA for the CDR3: TGTGCCAGCAGCGTCCGGGACAGGGATAACGAGCAGTACTTC.

The chain employs TRBV6-1 and TRBJ2-1, with D perhaps TRBD2 (5 bases). The V end was cut by 2 bases, the J end by 0 bases, with 11 bases between. Germline assignment: CDR1 MNHNS and CDR2 SASEGT. The CDR3 length is 16 residues. The DNA of the CDR3 is TGTGCCAGCAGTGAACCGGGAAAGAGCTCCTACAATGAGCAGTTCTTC. Translating it yields CASSEPGKSSYNEQFF.

The chain employs TRBV29-1 and TRBJ2-2, with unresolved D. This CDR3 spans 13 amino acids. In germline, CDR1 is SQVTM, CDR2 ANQGSEA. Deletions cut 5 bases from V and 4 bases from J, with 11 bases between. CDR3 in amino acids: CSVSRPSTGELFF. The CDR3 coding sequence is TGCAGCGTTTCTAGGCCCAGCACCGGGGAGCTGTTTTTT.

V is TRBV7-8 and J is TRBJ1-1; 9 bases map to TRBD1. Germline CDR1 and CDR2: SGHVS and FQNEAQ. V trimming: 5 bases; J trimming: 5 bases; junction bases outside the gene matches: 6. This CDR3 is 14 amino acids long. CDR3 sequence reads: CASSQGQGWTEAFF. CDR3 DNA: TGTGCCAGCAGCCAGGGACAGGGTTGGACTGAAGCTTTCTTT.